One and the same sample provided the 10 T cell receptor beta chains below, sequenced in a study of blood T cell repertoires in COVID-19. Using immunoSEQ multiplex PCR, the repertoire was profiled, and TCRdb retains in-frame clones only, with some absent. The data show roughly 180,000 clones, with about 86% seen just once and about 0.98% held by the top ten. Input material: peripheral blood. These receptors were obtained from a young man with acute or convalescent COVID-19.

The chain is built from TRBV29-1 and TRBJ1-2, with 9 bases matching TRBD1. The CDR3 totals 14 residues. Germline CDR1 reads SQVTM; CDR2 reads ANQGSEA. With 5 bases clipped from V and 4 bases from J, the junction kept 8 bases outside the gene matches. The CDR3: CSVLGQGRFYGYTF. The DNA for the CDR3 is TGCAGCGTTCTTGGACAGGGGAGATTCTATGGCTACACCTTC.

V usage is TRBV11-3 and J usage is TRBJ2-3; no firm D call. The V gene lost 5 bases and the J gene lost 4 bases, with 10 bases spanning the gap. The CDR3 consists of 13 residues. The germline V gene encodes CDR1 SGHNT and CDR2 YENEEA. CDR3 sequence (DNA): TGTGCCAGCAGCGTTAGCTCGGCAGATACGCAGTATTTT. Translated, it gives CASSVSSADTQYF.

The chain recombines TRBV7-8 with TRBJ2-5; 9 bases line up with TRBD1. The CDR3 consists of 15 residues. Per the germline V gene, CDR1 is SGHVS and CDR2 is FQNEAQ. V lost 6 bases, J lost 6 bases, and 11 bases stayed unmatched. The CDR3 here is CASRAGTGNRQTQYF. The CDR3, as DNA: TGTGCCAGCAGGGCCGGGACAGGGAATAGGCAGACCCAGTACTTC.

On this clone itself: This sequence may be a read error, since a much larger clone differs from it by one base. The same CDR3 is also encoded by other DNA sequences in this sample. The chain has TRBV4-2 and TRBJ2-7; 15 bases fit TRBD2. The trim removed 6 bases at V and 2 bases at J, leaving 17 bases unmatched. The CDR3 covers 20 residues. Germline-derived CDR1 and CDR2 are LGHNA and YNFKEQ. CDR3 nucleotides: TGTGCCAGCAGTCAGGAGATTACCGGGACTAGCGGGGGGCCTACCTACGAGCAGTACTTC. Translated: CASSQEITGTSGGPTYEQYF.

The V gene is TRBV4-1, the J gene TRBJ2-1, with TRBD2 matching 11 bases. This CDR3 spans 15 amino acids. Germline V CDR1 and CDR2: MGHRA, YSYEKL. The ends lost 4 bases at V and 5 bases at J; junction bases unmatched: 4. CDR3 DNA sequence: TGCGCCAGCAGCCCAGGACTAGCGGGCCACAATGAGCAGTTCTTC. Protein product: CASSPGLAGHNEQFF.

This rearrangement joins TRBV7-2 to TRBJ2-2, with 7 bases matching TRBD2. After removal of 1 base from V and 1 base from J, the junction contained 9 bases not matched to a gene. Germline loops: CDR1 SGHTA, CDR2 FQGNSA. CDR3 size: 18 residues. CDR3: CASSLVGGWGGNTGELFF. CDR3 bases: TGTGCCAGCAGCTTAGTGGGCGGATGGGGGGGGAACACCGGGGAGCTGTTTTTT.

The chain is built from TRBV19 and TRBJ1-2; D is perhaps TRBD1 (5 bases). CDR3 length: 16 residues. Germline V lookup: CDR1 LNHDA, CDR2 SQIVND (reference sequence). Trimming left V 4 bases short and J 0 bases short, with 15 bases between. CDR3 nucleotide sequence: TGTGCCAGTAGTACCCAAGCGACAGCTACTAACTATGGCTACACCTTC. It codes for CASSTQATATNYGYTF. The full variable domain, in which reference TRBV19 and TRBJ1-2 provide the parts outside the CDR3, is DGGITQSPKYLFRKEGQNVTLSCEQNLNHDAMYWYRQDPGQGLRLIYYSQIVNDFQKGDIAEGYSVSREKKESFPLTVTSAQKNPTAFYLCASSTQATATNYGYTFGSGTRLTVV.

This rearrangement joins TRBV5-4 to TRBJ1-3, with D hard to call. The V gene's germline CDR1 is SGHNT and CDR2 YYREEE (reference sequence). The V end was cut by 2 bases, the J end by 4 bases, with 4 bases between. CDR3 length: 12 amino acids. The CDR3 bases are TGTGCCAGCAGCTTCGGGGGAAACACCATATATTTT. Amino acid sequence: CASSFGGNTIYF.

This clone was counted a single time. CDR3 sequence (DNA): TGTGCCAGTAGTATTTGGGGACTAGCGGGGGGGAGGAATGAGCAGTTCTTC. This sequence encodes CASSIWGLAGGRNEQFF. The V call is TRBV19, the J call TRBJ2-1, with 16 positions matching TRBD2. CDR1 is LNHDA and CDR2 is SQIVND in the germline V gene (reference sequence). V lost 3 bases, J lost 7 bases, and 6 bases stayed unmatched. The CDR3 is 17 residues long.

A note on this clone: Its ends do not fully match the called genes, so a read error is possible. Other DNA sequences from this sample encode an identical CDR3 as well. The chain joins TRBV3-1 (or the pseudogene TRBV3-2) to TRBJ2-2; possibly TRBD1 for D (6 bases). Germline CDR1 reads LGHDT; CDR2 reads YNNKEL (reference sequence). This CDR3 has 15 amino acids. The CDR3 DNA is TGTGCCAGCAGCCAAGGGGACACTAACACCGGGGAGCTGTTCTTT. Protein sequence: CASSQGDTNTGELFF.